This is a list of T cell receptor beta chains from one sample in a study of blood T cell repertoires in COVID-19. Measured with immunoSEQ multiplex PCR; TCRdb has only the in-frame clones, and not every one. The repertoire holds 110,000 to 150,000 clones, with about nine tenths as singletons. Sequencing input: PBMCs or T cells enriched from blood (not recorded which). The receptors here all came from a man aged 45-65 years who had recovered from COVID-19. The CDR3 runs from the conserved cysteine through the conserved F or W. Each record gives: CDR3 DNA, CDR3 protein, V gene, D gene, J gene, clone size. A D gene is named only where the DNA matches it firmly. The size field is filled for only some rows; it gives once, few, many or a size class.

TGTGCCAGCAGTGAAGGGGCTTACACTGAAGCTTTCTTT | CASSEGAYTEAFF | TRBV2 | . | TRBJ1-1 | .
TGTGCCACCGTACAGGGAGATGAGTCACCCCTCCACTTT | CATVQGDESPLHF | TRBV28 | . | TRBJ1-6 | few
TGCAGCGTTGAATTGGGGGGGCGCCTCAGGGAAGCTTTCTTT | CSVELGGRLREAFF | TRBV29-1 | . | TRBJ1-1 | .
TGCGCCAGCAGCCAAGCCTACAGGAGTAACACTGAAGCTTTCTTT | CASSQAYRSNTEAFF | TRBV4-3 | . | TRBJ1-1 | .
TGCGCCAGCAGCCGGGAAGCGGGAGGGCAGTACAATGAGCAGTTCTTC | CASSREAGGQYNEQFF | TRBV4-1 | TRBD2 | TRBJ2-1 | .
TGTGCCAGCACCTCACGTAGCGAACTGAATGAGCAGTTCTTC | CASTSRSELNEQFF | TRBV25-1 | . | TRBJ2-1 | few
TGTGCCAGCAGCGCCCGACTTGTCAATGAGCAGTTCTTC | CASSARLVNEQFF | TRBV11-3 | . | TRBJ2-1 | .
TGCGCCAGCAGCTATCAGCAAGAGACCCAGTACTTC | CASSYQQETQYF | TRBV5-1 | . | TRBJ2-5 | .
TGTGCCAGCTCAATACAGGGGGCTGACTATGGCTACACCTTC | CASSIQGADYGYTF | TRBV18 | TRBD1 | TRBJ1-2 | .
TGTGCCAGTAAGAATGAGATAGACACTGAAGCTTTCTTT | CASKNEIDTEAFF | TRBV19 | . | TRBJ1-1 | once
TGTGCCAGCAGTTATAACAGGGTTGATGGCTACACCTTC | CASSYNRVDGYTF | TRBV6-5 | . | TRBJ1-2 | .
TGTGCCAGCAGTTTAGGAGGGTTGCGCTACACCTTC | CASSLGGLRYTF | TRBV28 | . | TRBJ1-2 | .
TGTGCCAGTAGTCCCCGGGGGGGGGTATCAGATACGCAGTATTTT | CASSPRGGVSDTQYF | TRBV19 | TRBD2 | TRBJ2-3 | .
TGTGCCAGCAGCTTAGCAAGCGGGAAGGATACGCAGTATTTT | CASSLASGKDTQYF | TRBV7-9 | TRBD2 | TRBJ2-3 | .
TGTGCCAGCAGCGAGGGAGGGGCCCAAGAGACCCAGTACTTC | CASSEGGAQETQYF | TRBV5-4 | TRBD2 | TRBJ2-5 | .
TGTGCCTTAAATGCAGGGGTCGCTAACTATGGCTACACCTTC | CALNAGVANYGYTF | TRBV30 | . | TRBJ1-2 | .
TGCGCCAGCAGTCATTCGACAGGGGGCTACAATGAGCAGTTCTTC | CASSHSTGGYNEQFF | TRBV23-1 | TRBD1 | TRBJ2-1 | .
TGTGCCAGTAGTACCCTAGACAGGGCTATCACTGAAGCTTTCTTT | CASSTLDRAITEAFF | TRBV19 | TRBD1 | TRBJ1-1 | .
TGTGCCAGCAGTTCCACATACACCGGGGAGCTGTTTTTT | CASSSTYTGELFF | TRBV6-5 | . | TRBJ2-2 | few
TGCGCCAGCAGCCACCCCGATAATTCACCCCTCCACTTT | CASSHPDNSPLHF | TRBV4-1 | . | TRBJ1-6 | .
TGTGCCAGCAGCTTAGGCAGTTACTATGGCTACACCTTC | CASSLGSYYGYTF | TRBV7-9 | . | TRBJ1-2 | .
TGTGCCAGCACCGTCCCGCGTCAGGGAACTGAAGCTTTCTTT | CASTVPRQGTEAFF | TRBV7-9 | . | TRBJ1-1 | .
TGTGCCACCAGTGAGGGGGCGAGGGATGAGCAGTTCTTC | CATSEGARDEQFF | TRBV24-1 | . | TRBJ2-1 | .
TGTGCCAGCAGCTCGTCGCAGGGAGGAGAGCAGTACTTC | CASSSSQGGEQYF | TRBV7-8 | . | TRBJ2-7 | .
TGTGCCAGCAGACCCGACAGCGGGATCAAAGCTTTCTTT | CASRPDSGIKAFF | TRBV3-1/TRBV3-2 | . | TRBJ1-1 | .
TGTGCCATCAGTGACTCTGGACAGTCGAGTCAGCCCCAGCATTTT | CAISDSGQSSQPQHF | TRBV10-3 | . | TRBJ1-5 | .
TGTGCCAGTAAGGACTGGAAGGAAAAACTGTTTTTT | CASKDWKEKLFF | TRBV19 | . | TRBJ1-4 | few
TGTGCCAGCAGCCGAAACAGGGGTTCGGACAACACCATATATTTT | CASSRNRGSDNTIYF | TRBV6-5 | TRBD1 | TRBJ1-3 | .
TGCAGTGCCGGCAGCGGTGGTGGCTACACCTTC | CSAGSGGGYTF | TRBV20-1 | . | TRBJ1-2 | .
TGTGCCAGCAGCTTAGAACAAAATCTGTACTTC | CASSLEQNLYF | TRBV5-6 | . | TRBJ2-7 | once